Listed below are T cell receptor beta chains from one sample, sequenced in a study of blood T cell repertoires in COVID-19. The assay was immunoSEQ multiplex PCR, and TCRdb's table has in-frame clones only and misses some. This sample has tens of thousands of clones; approximately 72% occur once, and the top ten carry approximately 36%. The source material was peripheral blood. The receptors were gathered from an elderly man with acute or convalescent COVID-19. Both conserved end residues are part of each CDR3. The D gene is left open where the match is weak. Expanded clones are given a class, and other clones once, few, many or no size at all.

j_call	cdr3_length	d_call	v_call	clone_size	cdr3_aa	cdr3_nt
TRBJ2-7	11	.	TRBV2	.	CASILSYEQYF	TGTGCCAGCATCCTGTCCTACGAGCAGTACTTC
TRBJ1-5	14	.	TRBV6-2/TRBV6-3	.	CASSPGLTNQPQHF	TGTGCCAGCAGTCCCGGACTCACGAATCAGCCCCAGCATTTT
TRBJ1-4	15	.	TRBV4-3	once	CASSQDSRGYEKLFF	TGCGCCAGCAGCCAAGACTCTCGGGGGTATGAAAAACTGTTTTTT
TRBJ1-1	13	.	TRBV19	.	CASSIEEYSEAFF	TGTGCCAGTAGTATCGAAGAGTACTCTGAAGCTTTCTTT
TRBJ2-3	15	TRBD1	TRBV9	.	CASSALGTGGGTQYF	TGTGCCAGCAGCGCCCTCGGGACAGGGGGGGGGACGCAGTATTTT
TRBJ1-1	14	.	TRBV30	many	CAWSVDQGGTEAFF	TGTGCCTGGAGTGTAGATCAGGGAGGAACTGAAGCTTTCTTT
TRBJ2-7	12	.	TRBV29-1	.	CSVEGGRYEQYF	TGCAGCGTTGAAGGCGGGCGATACGAGCAGTACTTC
TRBJ1-2	14	.	TRBV18	.	CASSPRGSGYGYTF	TGTGCCAGCTCACCCAGGGGATCTGGCTATGGCTACACCTTC
TRBJ2-1	16	TRBD2	TRBV4-2	.	CASSRAGGLSYNEQFF	TGTGCCAGCAGCCGAGCGGGGGGCCTTTCCTACAATGAGCAGTTCTTC
TRBJ2-3	15	TRBD2	TRBV7-2	once	CASSLSSGGANTQYF	TGTGCCAGCAGCTTATCTAGCGGGGGGGCGAATACGCAGTATTTT
TRBJ2-1	14	TRBD2	TRBV6-4	.	CASSSGGSTGEQFF	TGTGCCAGTAGTAGCGGGGGATCAACGGGGGAGCAGTTCTTC
TRBJ2-1	14	.	TRBV29-1	.	CSVSASGGRDEQFF	TGCAGCGTGTCCGCCTCAGGAGGGCGGGATGAGCAGTTCTTC
TRBJ1-1	15	TRBD1	TRBV5-1	.	CASSEGQGENTEAFF	TGCGCCAGCAGCGAGGGACAGGGAGAAAACACTGAAGCTTTCTTT
TRBJ1-5	13	.	TRBV7-2	.	CASGGGRGQPQHF	TGTGCCAGCGGGGGGGGGCGAGGGCAGCCCCAGCATTTT
TRBJ2-3	16	TRBD2	TRBV5-1	.	CASSSTSGGATDTQYF	TGCGCCAGCAGCTCGACTAGCGGGGGGGCCACAGATACGCAGTATTTT
TRBJ2-2	15	TRBD1	TRBV4-1	.	CASSQGQGDIGELFF	TGCGCCAGCAGCCAAGGTCAGGGGGATATCGGGGAGCTGTTTTTT
TRBJ2-2	14	.	TRBV30	once	CAWGRGPNTGELFF	TGTGCCTGGGGAAGAGGTCCGAACACCGGGGAGCTGTTTTTT
TRBJ2-3	14	TRBD1	TRBV5-4	.	CASSTGQTTDTQYF	TGTGCCAGCAGCACGGGACAGACCACAGATACGCAGTATTTT
TRBJ2-7	15	TRBD2	TRBV4-2	.	CASSQVGTSGYEQYF	TGTGCCAGCAGCCAGGTAGGGACTAGCGGTTACGAGCAGTACTTC
TRBJ1-1	16	TRBD1	TRBV11-1	few	CASSLTETGAQPEAFF	TGTGCCAGCAGCTTAACCGAAACAGGGGCCCAACCCGAAGCTTTCTTT
TRBJ1-6	14	TRBD1	TRBV5-1	once	CASSEGQGNSPLHF	TGCGCCAGCAGCGAAGGACAGGGAAATTCACCCCTCCACTTT
TRBJ2-7	14	TRBD1	TRBV5-5	.	CASSATYRGDEQYF	TGTGCCAGCAGCGCTACCTACAGGGGCGACGAGCAGTACTTC
TRBJ2-7	14	.	TRBV5-4	once	CASSLDEATYEQYF	TGTGCCAGCAGCTTGGATGAGGCCACCTACGAGCAGTACTTC
TRBJ2-1	14	TRBD1	TRBV27	.	CASSTGTGVSEQFF	TGTGCCAGCAGTACCGGGACAGGGGTAAGTGAGCAGTTCTTC
TRBJ2-3	15	TRBD2	TRBV7-2	.	CASSPPAGPLDTQYF	TGTGCCAGCAGCCCACCAGCGGGACCCTTGGATACGCAGTATTTT
TRBJ2-5	17	.	TRBV12-2	.	CASRAPTGGFVRETQYF	TGTGCAAGTCGCGCCCCAACTGGGGGCTTTGTGAGAGAGACCCAGTACTTC
TRBJ1-6	13	TRBD1	TRBV11-2	.	CASSGQGYSPLHF	TGTGCCAGCAGCGGACAGGGTTATTCACCCCTCCACTTT
TRBJ1-6	14	TRBD1	TRBV6-1	.	CASNIRTGGSPLHF	TGTGCCAGCAATATTCGGACAGGGGGTTCACCCCTCCACTTT
TRBJ1-1	16	.	TRBV11-2	.	CASSLSRGGGVTEAFF	TGTGCCAGCAGCTTATCCCGTGGAGGGGGGGTCACTGAAGCTTTCTTT
TRBJ2-7	15	.	TRBV20-1	.	CSASFPESAVDEQYF	TGCAGTGCTAGTTTCCCCGAAAGCGCAGTCGACGAGCAGTACTTC
TRBJ1-1	14	.	TRBV19	.	CASRNRVENTEAFF	TGTGCCAGTAGGAACAGGGTGGAGAACACTGAAGCTTTCTTT
TRBJ2-2	16	TRBD1	TRBV14	once	CASSQGMTGSTGELFF	TGTGCCAGCAGCCAAGGAATGACAGGGTCCACCGGGGAGCTGTTTTTT
TRBJ2-2	14	TRBD1	TRBV29-1	.	CSVGGTGGTGELFF	TGCAGCGTAGGTGGGACAGGGGGAACCGGGGAGCTGTTTTTT
TRBJ2-3	15	.	TRBV18	.	CASSPPVQSTDTQYF	TGTGCCAGCTCACCACCGGTCCAGAGCACAGATACGCAGTATTTT
TRBJ1-3	15	TRBD1	TRBV18	.	CASSPMTGPGNTIYF	TGTGCCAGCTCACCGATGACAGGGCCTGGAAACACCATATATTTT
TRBJ2-3	15	.	TRBV5-1	.	CASSLGVPSTDTQYF	TGCGCCAGCAGCTTGGGAGTTCCTAGCACAGATACGCAGTATTTT
TRBJ2-3	15	TRBD2	TRBV18	.	CASSRGGGFTDTQYF	TGTGCCAGCTCCCGGGGCGGGGGGTTCACAGATACGCAGTATTTT
TRBJ2-5	15	.	TRBV7-9	.	CASSEAGGRIETQYF	TGTGCCAGCAGCGAAGCTGGGGGCAGGATAGAGACCCAGTACTTC
TRBJ2-7	13	.	TRBV7-2	.	CASSAGVHREQYF	TGTGCCAGCAGCGCCGGGGTACACCGGGAGCAGTACTTC
TRBJ1-6	14	.	TRBV5-1	.	CASSLGQANSPLHF	TGCGCCAGCAGCTTGGGGCAGGCAAATTCACCCCTCCACTTT
TRBJ1-2	13	.	TRBV15	.	CATSRDFSDGYTF	TGTGCCACCAGCAGAGATTTTTCTGATGGCTACACCTTC
TRBJ1-2	16	TRBD1	TRBV19	.	CASRPGQIQFNYGYTF	TGTGCCAGTCGACCGGGACAGATTCAATTTAACTATGGCTACACCTTC
TRBJ2-3	12	TRBD2	TRBV19	.	CASSISGNTQYF	TGTGCCAGTAGTATAAGCGGGAATACGCAGTATTTT
TRBJ2-7	15	TRBD2	TRBV5-6	few	CASSLGLAGGYEQYF	TGTGCCAGCAGCTTAGGGCTAGCGGGGGGGTACGAGCAGTACTTC
TRBJ2-5	15	.	TRBV3-1/TRBV3-2	.	CASSQGRVVGETQYF	TGTGCCAGCAGCCAAGGTCGGGTGGTCGGAGAGACCCAGTACTTC
TRBJ2-1	13	.	TRBV29-1	.	CSVKAGIYNEQFF	TGCAGCGTCAAGGCAGGGATATACAATGAGCAGTTCTTC
TRBJ1-5	13	.	TRBV19	.	CASSIRTNQPQHF	TGTGCCAGTAGTATTAGGACTAATCAGCCCCAGCATTTT
TRBJ2-3	15	TRBD1	TRBV4-1	.	CASSQAQGAPDTQYF	TGCGCCAGCAGCCAAGCCCAGGGGGCCCCAGATACGCAGTATTTT